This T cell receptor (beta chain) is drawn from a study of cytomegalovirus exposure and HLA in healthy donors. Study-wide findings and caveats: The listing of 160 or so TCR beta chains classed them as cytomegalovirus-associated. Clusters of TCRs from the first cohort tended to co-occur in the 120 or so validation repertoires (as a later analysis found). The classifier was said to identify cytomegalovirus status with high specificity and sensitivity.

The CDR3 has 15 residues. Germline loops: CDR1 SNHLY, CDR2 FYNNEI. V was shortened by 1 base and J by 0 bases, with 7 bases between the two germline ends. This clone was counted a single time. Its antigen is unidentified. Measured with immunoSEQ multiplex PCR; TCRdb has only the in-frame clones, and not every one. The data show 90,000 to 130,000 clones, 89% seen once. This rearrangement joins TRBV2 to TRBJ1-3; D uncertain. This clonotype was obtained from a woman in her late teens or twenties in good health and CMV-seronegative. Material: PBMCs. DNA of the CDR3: TGTGCCAGCAGTGAAGAGAGTAACTCTGGAAACACCATATATTTT. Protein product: CASSEESNSGNTIYF.